What follows are 17 T cell receptor beta chains derived from one specimen sequenced in a study of identical twins. TCRdb ran MiXCR on the 5' RACE reads and lists one entry per CDR3 protein. The table shows approximately 700,000 distinct CDR3 sequences, with over 15% occurring only once. This sample was shared with a second study, whose subject was T cells expressing NK-cell markers.

Sequencing used PBMCs. These receptors all come from a woman aged 18-30 years in good health.

This clonotype was recorded a few times. V gene TRBV5-1 combines with J gene TRBJ1-1; D may be TRBD1 (5 bases). The germline V gene has CDR1 SGHRS and CDR2 YFSETQ. The V and J ends lost 3 bases and 4 bases respectively, with 13 bases between them. CDR3 length equals 14 residues. The CDR3 region has the DNA TGCGCCAGCAGCTCCCCGGGACCCCCCACTGAAGCTTTCTTT. Translated: CASSSPGPPTEAFF.

This rearrangement joins TRBV7-9 to TRBJ1-1; D perhaps matches TRBD1 (6 bases). V shed 0 bases and J shed 0 bases, with 14 bases lying between them. In germline, CDR1 is SEHNR, CDR2 FQNEAQ (reference sequence). The CDR3 is made up of 17 amino acids. CDR3 coding DNA: TGTGCCAGCAGCTTAGCCCGACGGGACATTTTGAACACTGAAGCTTTCTTT. This codes for CASSLARRDILNTEAFF.

The chain links TRBV12-3 or TRBV12-4 to TRBJ2-2; perhaps D is TRBD1 or TRBD2 (5 bases each). The V end was cut by 5 bases, the J end by 4 bases, with 14 bases between. This CDR3 comprises 15 residues. CDR3 nucleotide sequence: TGTGCCAGCAGTCCTACAGGACGGGGCACCGGGGAGCTGTTTTTT. This sequence encodes CASSPTGRGTGELFF.

This sequence joins TRBV7-2 and TRBJ1-5; D not certain. The V end was cut by 3 bases, the J end by 6 bases, with 6 bases between. This CDR3 contains 12 residues. In germline, CDR1 is SGHTA, CDR2 FQGNSA. The CDR3 DNA reads TGTGCCAGCAGCTTGTGGGGTCAGCCCCAGCATTTT. Its translation is CASSLWGQPQHF.

This clonotype has a handful of counts. The chain has TRBV5-1 and TRBJ1-4, with D maybe TRBD1 (5 bases). The ends were cut back, 2 bases at V and 0 bases at J, with 17 bases in the middle. The germline V gene has CDR1 SGHRS and CDR2 YFSETQ. The CDR3 runs 18 residues. CDR3 residues: CASSFRGATVTTNEKLFF. The CDR3, as DNA: TGCGCCAGCAGCTTCCGCGGGGCGACTGTGACAACTAATGAAAAACTGTTTTTT.

This clonotype came up a few times. V gene TRBV5-6 combines with J gene TRBJ2-5; no reliable D call. This CDR3 has 13 residues. Germline V lookup: CDR1 SGHDT, CDR2 YYEEEE. V was cut by 4 bases and J by 5 bases, with 12 bases left in between. The DNA for the CDR3 is TGTGCCAGCAGCCAAGGATCAGCGGAGACCCAGTACTTC. Amino acids: CASSQGSAETQYF.

The gene calls are TRBV29-1 and TRBJ2-3, with D tentatively TRBD1 (6 bases). The ends were cut back, 3 bases at V and 5 bases at J, with 15 bases in the middle. The CDR3 covers 14 residues. Germline V CDR1 and CDR2: SQVTM, ANQGSEA. The CDR3, as DNA: TGCAGCGTTGACAGGACAGTGGGGGTAGATACGCAGTATTTT. Its protein is CSVDRTVGVDTQYF.

V is TRBV4-2 and J is TRBJ2-3; 8 nucleotides line up with TRBD2. CDR1 LGHNA and CDR2 YNFKEQ come from the germline V gene. The CDR3 extends over 19 amino acids. V was pared by 4 bases and J by 0 bases, with 15 bases of the junction left unmatched. CDR3 in DNA: TGTGCCAGCAGCCTCGGTCAGTTAGTAGCGGGGTCTAGCACAGATACGCAGTATTTT. Translating gives CASSLGQLVAGSSTDTQYF.

In DNA form, the CDR3 reads TGCGCCAGCAGCTTGAGACTAGCACCCGATACGCAGTATTTT. This sequence encodes CASSLRLAPDTQYF. V usage is TRBV5-1 and J usage is TRBJ2-3; TRBD2 aligns across 7 bases. J gave up 6 bases and V 1 base, and 5 bases lay outside the gene matches. This CDR3 is 14 amino acids long. The germline V gene encodes CDR1 SGHRS and CDR2 YFSETQ.

This clonotype has only a few counts. The chain is built from TRBV20-1 and TRBJ2-5; the match to TRBD1 covers 7 bases. The CDR3 spans 13 residues. Germline values: CDR1 DFQATT, CDR2 SNEGSKA (reference sequence). With 6 bases clipped from V and 5 bases from J, the junction kept 9 bases outside the gene matches. Here the CDR3 reads CSALTGNQETQYF. DNA for the CDR3: TGCAGTGCCCTGACAGGGAATCAGGAGACCCAGTACTTC.

CDR3 nucleotide sequence: TGTGCCAGCAGCTTCTCACGGCTCCCTGGGGCCAACGTCCTGACTTTC. This codes for CASSFSRLPGANVLTF. This sequence joins TRBV7-9 and TRBJ2-6; D gene ambiguous. Per germline, CDR1 SEHNR and CDR2 FQNEAQ (reference sequence). This CDR3 is built from 16 residues. With 3 bases removed from V and 2 bases from J, the gap between germline ends came to 11 bases.

This clonotype appeared a few times. V gene TRBV5-1 combines with J gene TRBJ2-5; 9 positions agree with TRBD2. This CDR3 contains 13 residues. After removal of 5 bases from V and 5 bases from J, the junction contained 4 bases not matched to a gene. Germline assignment: CDR1 SGHRS and CDR2 YFSETQ. CDR3 sequence reads: CASRKREVETQYF. The CDR3 DNA reads as TGCGCCAGCAGGAAGCGGGAGGTTGAGACCCAGTACTTC.

This clonotype came up a few times. This chain links TRBV20-1 with TRBJ1-6; 7 nucleotides agree with TRBD1. The CDR3 runs to 15 residues. CDR1 is DFQATT, CDR2 SNEGSKA, per germline (reference sequence). With V trimmed by 3 bases and J by 0 bases, 2 bases remained unmatched. The CDR3 sequence: CSASRGSSYNSPLHF. Written as DNA, the CDR3 is TGCAGTGCTAGCAGGGGGAGCTCCTATAATTCACCCCTCCACTTT.

This clonotype was recorded a few times. This chain joins TRBV20-1 and TRBJ2-5, with D unclear. Germline V CDR1 and CDR2: DFQATT, SNEGSKA (reference sequence). CDR3 length: 13 residues. V was clipped by 5 bases and J by 0 bases, with 10 bases between them. The CDR3 DNA reads as TGCAGTGCTTGCGCGACATACCAAGAGACCCAGTACTTC. Residues: CSACATYQETQYF.

V usage is TRBV12-3 or TRBV12-4 and J usage is TRBJ1-2; D remains unclear. Trimming took 11 bases from V and 4 from J, leaving 14 bases between them. This CDR3 has 12 residues. In nucleotides, the CDR3 is TGTGCCGAGTCCCCGGGCGGCTATGGCTACACCTTC. Amino acid sequence: CAESPGGYGYTF.

This clonotype has only a few counts. The chain joins TRBV5-1 to TRBJ1-6; D is perhaps TRBD1 (5 bases). V lost 3 bases and J 6 bases, leaving 10 bases between the germline ends. The germline V gene encodes CDR1 SGHRS and CDR2 YFSETQ. The CDR3 has 14 residues. For the CDR3, the DNA is TGCGCCAGCAGCTGGGGGGGACCTAATTCACCCCTCCACTTT. It yields the protein CASSWGGPNSPLHF.

The CDR3 DNA follows: TGCGCCAGCAGCTTCCCCCGCGGGGCCAGCTCCTACAATGAGCAGTTCTTC. Its translation is CASSFPRGASSYNEQFF. The V and J genes are TRBV5-1 and TRBJ2-1; possible D gene TRBD2, 6 bases. Germline CDR1 SGHRS, CDR2 YFSETQ. With 2 bases removed from V and 0 bases from J, the gap between germline ends came to 15 bases. This CDR3 is 17 amino acids long.